This T cell receptor (beta chain) is from a study of blood T cell repertoires in COVID-19. Generated by immunoSEQ multiplex PCR, the TCRdb table keeps only in-frame clones and is missing some. The sample holds 310,000 or so clones, 75% to 95% seen once. The TCR originated in a woman under 40 who had recovered from COVID-19. The specimen was PBMCs or T cells enriched from blood (not recorded which).

CDR3 DNA sequence: TGCGCCAGCAGTACCCCTACAGGGGGGGGTTCACCCCTCCACTTT. This codes for CASSTPTGGGSPLHF. The gene calls are TRBV10-1 and TRBJ1-6; 8 bases are a match to TRBD1. The CDR3 runs 15 residues. Germline values: CDR1 WNHNN, CDR2 SYGVQD (reference sequence). Trimming cost V 5 bases and J 9 bases; bases outside gene matches: 9.